This T cell receptor beta chain appears in the sequencing data of a study of blood T cells in healthy people across ages. Sample-barcoded 5' priming and a J-beta primer mix drove a second PCR of roughly 7 to 11 cycles. TCRdb reprocessed the 5' RACE reads with MiXCR, giving one entry per CDR3 protein. The sample has roughly 800,000 distinct CDR3 sequences, more than 45% seen once. The CDR3 has 15 amino acids. Germline V CDR1 and CDR2: DFQATT, SNEGSKA (reference sequence). V was clipped by 3 bases and J by 3 bases, with 18 bases between them. The sequence was collected from a man younger than 40 in good health. The sample consisted of blood. The chain couples TRBV20-1 to TRBJ2-7, with a weak D call TRBD2 (5 bases). The CDR3 bases are TGCAGTGCTAGTTCTTACACGGGAAGGGACTACGAGCAGTACTTC. This sequence encodes CSASSYTGRDYEQYF.